This T cell receptor (beta chain) was captured by sequencing in a study of blood T cell repertoires in COVID-19. Study-wide context: Specimens from acute and convalescent COVID-19 originated in the United States, Italy and Spain. T cells, B-cell-depleted T cells, or PBMCs supplied cDNA or gDNA.

Enrollment of patients from Seattle took place during active infection, with longitudinal follow-up. Only in-frame clones appear in the TCRdb table, and some are missing; sequencing was by immunoSEQ multiplex PCR. The sample has roughly 500,000 clones; roughly nine tenths are singletons. Looked up from germline, CDR1 is SEHNR and CDR2 is FQNEAQ (reference sequence). The length of the CDR3 is 19 residues. The ends lost 4 bases at V and 0 bases at J; junction bases unmatched: 15. V usage is TRBV7-9 and J usage is TRBJ2-1, with TRBD1 matching over 7 bases. Source material: peripheral blood. The source of this sequence is a man in his late teens or twenties with COVID-19, enrolled during active disease. This CDR3 reads CASSYPPPGQATSYNEQFF. The CDR3 DNA reads TGTGCCAGCAGCTACCCCCCGCCTGGACAGGCCACCTCCTACAATGAGCAGTTCTTC.